The 10 T cell receptor beta chains below were found in one sample sequenced in a study of T cell responses to AZD1222 COVID-19 vaccine. Produced via immunoSEQ multiplex PCR; TCRdb's table is partial and in-frame only. The data contain 120,000 to 150,000 clones, 88% of them singletons. Sequenced material: peripheral blood, taken on day 0 of AZD1222 vaccination. These receptors originate from an adult in good health.

The rearrangement links TRBV5-4 to TRBJ1-2; 7 nucleotides agree with TRBD1. V was clipped by 2 bases and J by 2 bases; unmatched bases: 6. The CDR3 consists of 15 residues. Germline V lookup: CDR1 SGHNT, CDR2 YYREEE (reference sequence). The CDR3 bases are TGTGCCAGCAGCTTAATCGACAGGGAGAACTATGGCTACACCTTC. This gives the protein CASSLIDRENYGYTF.

This chain connects TRBV28 to TRBJ2-5, with 11 positions matching TRBD2. The V gene's germline CDR1 is MDHEN and CDR2 SYDVKM. The length of the CDR3 is 15 residues. V shed 2 bases, J shed 1 base, and the junction held 0 bases outside the gene matches. CDR3 in DNA: TGTGCCAGCAGTTTAACTAGCGGGGGCCAAGAGACCCAGTACTTC. It yields the protein CASSLTSGGQETQYF.

The V and J genes are TRBV19 and TRBJ1-2; the D gene is possibly TRBD1 (5 bases). From germline, CDR1 is LNHDA and CDR2 SQIVND (reference sequence). V shed 8 bases and J shed 8 bases, with 33 bases lying between them. This CDR3 contains 18 residues. For the CDR3, the DNA is TGTGCCAGTGGGGGAGTGATCCAGGGCCCCAAAGGAAGAATGGGCTACACCTTC. Translated, it gives CASGGVIQGPKGRMGYTF.

The V gene is TRBV5-1, the J gene TRBJ1-1, with D possibly being TRBD1 (6 bases). Deletions cut 1 base from V and 2 bases from J, with 12 bases between. The CDR3 contains 15 residues. The germline V gene has CDR1 SGHRS and CDR2 YFSETQ. CDR3 region: CASSLNGQTNTEAFF. The CDR3 nucleotides read TGCGCCAGCAGCTTGAACGGACAGACCAACACTGAAGCTTTCTTT.

The genes are TRBV7-9 and TRBJ2-7; D uncertain. V gave up 2 bases and J gave up 7 bases, with 21 bases separating them. This CDR3 is 16 amino acids long. Germline V gene lookup returns CDR1 SEHNR and CDR2 FQNEAQ (reference sequence). For the CDR3, the DNA is TGTGCCAGCAGCTTATTCGGCAAGGTTAGTACGGAGGAGCAGTACTTC. Translating it yields CASSLFGKVSTEEQYF. Based on the CDR3 plus reference TRBV7-9 and TRBJ2-7, the full variable domain is DTGVSQNPRHKITKRGQNVTFRCDPISEHNRLYWYRQTLGQGPEFLTYFQNEAQLEKSRLLSDRFSAERPKGSFSTLEIQRTEQGDSAMYLCASSLFGKVSTEEQYFGPGTRLTVT.

The CDR3 nucleotides are TGTGCCAGCAGCCAAGGACCTGCAAGCAATCAGCCCCAGCATTTT. Translated, it gives CASSQGPASNQPQHF. The chain joins TRBV3-1 (or the pseudogene TRBV3-2) to TRBJ1-5; no clear D. Germline V gene sequence: CDR1 LGHDT, CDR2 YNNKEL (reference sequence). The CDR3 totals 15 residues. With 1 base removed from V and 1 base from J, the gap between germline ends came to 8 bases.

This chain uses TRBV5-1 with TRBJ2-7; D is perhaps TRBD1 (6 bases). The CDR3 length is 14 residues. V was trimmed by 0 bases and J by 2 bases, leaving 9 bases between them. Germline assignment: CDR1 SGHRS and CDR2 YFSETQ. The CDR3 is CASSLGAGAYEQYF. The DNA for the CDR3 is TGCGCCAGCAGCTTGGGGGCAGGGGCCTACGAGCAGTACTTC.

The chain has TRBV19 and TRBJ2-2; no firm D call. Between the trimmed V and J ends, which lost 9 bases and 1 base, there was a span of 9 bases. Germline CDR1 and CDR2: LNHDA and SQIVND (reference sequence). The CDR3 contains 13 residues. The CDR3 reads CASLYVNTGELFF. DNA of the CDR3: TGTGCCAGCCTCTATGTGAACACCGGGGAGCTGTTTTTT.

The rearrangement uses TRBV6-5 and TRBJ1-4; 8 bases are shared with TRBD1. V trimming: 5 bases; J trimming: 8 bases; junction bases outside the gene matches: 7. CDR1 is MNHEY and CDR2 is SVGAGI in the germline V gene. This CDR3 region has 14 residues. The CDR3, as DNA: TGTGCCAGCAGTCCTGACAGGGGAAAGGAAAAACTGTTTTTT. Its protein product is CASSPDRGKEKLFF.

The CDR3 region has the DNA TGTGCCAGCATCTCCGGGGGCGCAAGCAATCAGCCCCAGCATTTT. Amino acids: CASISGGASNQPQHF. The chain carries TRBV19 and TRBJ1-5; a weak D match, TRBD1 (6 bases). Between the trimmed V and J ends, which lost 9 bases and 1 base, there was a span of 16 bases. Germline V gene lookup returns CDR1 LNHDA and CDR2 SQIVND (reference sequence). The CDR3 runs 15 residues.